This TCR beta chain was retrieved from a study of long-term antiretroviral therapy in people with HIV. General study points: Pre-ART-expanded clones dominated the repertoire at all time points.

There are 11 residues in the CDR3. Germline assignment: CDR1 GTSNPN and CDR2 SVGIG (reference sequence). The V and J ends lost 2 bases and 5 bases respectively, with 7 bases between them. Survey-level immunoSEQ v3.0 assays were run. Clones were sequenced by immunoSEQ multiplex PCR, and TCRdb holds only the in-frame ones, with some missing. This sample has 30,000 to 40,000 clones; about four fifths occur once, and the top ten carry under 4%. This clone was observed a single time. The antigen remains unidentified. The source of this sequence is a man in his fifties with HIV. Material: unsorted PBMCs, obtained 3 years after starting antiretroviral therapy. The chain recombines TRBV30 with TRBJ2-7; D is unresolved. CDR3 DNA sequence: TGTGCCTGGAGTCCAGCCCACGAGCAGTACTTC. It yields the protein CAWSPAHEQYF.